This T cell receptor beta chain originates from a study of T cell changes during pregnancy in multiple sclerosis. The sample holds a few counts of this clone. Measured with immunoSEQ multiplex PCR; TCRdb has only the in-frame clones, and not every one. Of around 25,000 clones detected, 86% appear once; the ten largest clones hold about 8%. The TCR comes from a female donor in good health, enrolled as a control in a pregnancy study. Sequenced here: CD8+ T cells from peripheral blood mononuclear cells, sampled in the first trimester of pregnancy.

The CDR3 protein is CASSQDRVAGGQPLPYEQYF. The CDR3 DNA reads TGCGCCAGCAGCCAAGATAGAGTAGCGGGGGGGCAACCCCTCCCCTACGAGCAGTACTTC. The rearrangement links TRBV4-3 to TRBJ2-7; 11 bases map to TRBD2. With V trimmed by 0 bases and J by 2 bases, 15 bases remained unmatched. The CDR3 is made up of 20 amino acids. The germline V gene encodes CDR1 LGHNA and CDR2 YSLEER.